The 7 T cell receptor beta chains below all came from one sample that was sequenced in a study of metastatic and nonmetastatic thyroid tumors. TCRdb re-analyzed the PCR reads through MiXCR. In the table there are 30,000 to 40,000 clones, 15% to 20% of which are singletons. Before thyroid surgery, none of the patients had received any treatment. The sequenced material came from blood. All receptors derive from a male donor with papillary thyroid cancer or a benign thyroid nodule (not recorded which). Some clones in this sample may be carry-over from other donors' samples.

This clone was recorded many times. The chain employs TRBV20-1 and TRBJ2-1, with no clear D. Germline CDR1 DFQATT, CDR2 SNEGSKA (reference sequence). V gave up 6 bases and J gave up 9 bases, with 15 bases separating them. CDR3 length: 12 residues. CDR3 in DNA: TGCAGTGCGGTGAAGGGTGGTGGTGAGCAGTTCTTC. Translating it yields CSAVKGGGEQFF.

This clone was recorded at least ten times. This chain connects TRBV29-1 to TRBJ2-1, with 9 bases fitting TRBD2. J was trimmed by 5 bases and V by 4 bases; bases with no gene match: 6. The germline gives CDR1 SQVTM, CDR2 ANQGSEA. This CDR3 has 14 amino acids. The CDR3 DNA reads TGCAGCGTTGGCGGGAGGGAAACTAACAATGAGCAGTTCTTC. Translated, it gives CSVGGRETNNEQFF.

This clone was seen repeatedly, ten times or more. This sequence joins TRBV7-3 and TRBJ2-1; D is perhaps TRBD1 or TRBD2 (5 bases each). The V end lost 1 base, the J end lost 8 bases, and 6 bases lay between the germline ends. This CDR3 is 12 amino acids long. The germline gives CDR1 SGHTA, CDR2 FQGTGA. The CDR3 region is CASSLMGDEQFF. The CDR3, as DNA: TGTGCCAGCAGCTTAATGGGGGATGAGCAGTTCTTC.

A word on this clone: A much larger clone lies a single base off, so this may be a read error. The V call is TRBV25-1, the J call TRBJ2-7; maybe TRBD2 (7 bases). The CDR3 has 13 residues. The germline CDR1 and CDR2 sequences are MGHDK and SYGVNS. The germline V and J ends were trimmed by 8 bases and 5 bases, with 16 bases remaining between them. CDR3 sequence: CASGSAGAHEQYF. CDR3 sequence (DNA): TGTGCCAGCGGGTCCGCGGGGGCCCACGAGCAGTACTTC.

V is TRBV2 and J is TRBJ2-3, with a weak D call TRBD1 (6 bases). V gave up 7 bases and J gave up 0 bases, with 20 bases separating them. CDR3 length: 17 residues. The germline CDR1 and CDR2 sequences are SNHLY and FYNNEI. The CDR3 region is CASKRGGGLRSTDTQYF. The CDR3 DNA follows: TGTGCCAGCAAACGTGGGGGCGGGCTCCGCAGCACAGATACGCAGTATTTT.

The chain joins TRBV28 to TRBJ2-5; tentatively, D is TRBD2 (5 bases). Looked up from germline, CDR1 is MDHEN and CDR2 is SYDVKM. This CDR3 is 12 amino acids long. The V end lost 2 bases, the J end lost 4 bases, and 5 bases lay between the germline ends. The CDR3 coding sequence is TGTGCCAGCAGTTTAGCGGGAGAGACCCAGTACTTC. It specifies CASSLAGETQYF.

This clone occurred a few times. The chain joins TRBV6-1 to TRBJ2-1, with D possibly TRBD1 on 5 matching bases. This CDR3 region has 12 residues. V lost 4 bases to trimming and J lost 13 bases, with 14 bases between them. Germline CDR1 is MNHNS and CDR2 is SASEGT. The CDR3 DNA reads TGTGCCAGCAGTGCCTCCAGGGTTCATCAGTTCTTC. This gives the protein CASSASRVHQFF.